The rows below give T cell receptor beta chains drawn from one sample of a study of PD-L1 blockade in urothelial cancer. Clones were read by immunoSEQ multiplex PCR, and TCRdb kept only the in-frame ones, dropping some. In the table there are tens of thousands of clones, 75% to 90% of which are singletons. The starting material was PBMCs, obtained around atezolizumab (anti-PD-L1) treatment. These receptor sequences come from a man in his 60s with urothelial cancer. The CDR3 runs from the conserved cysteine through the conserved F or W. The order of the fields is J gene, V gene, D gene, clone size, CDR3 DNA, CDR3 protein. The D gene is left open where the match is weak. Some rows mark clone size as missing; the rest say once, few, many or name a class of expanded clone.

J: TRBJ2-4
V: TRBV2
D: TRBD1
size: .
DNA: TGTGCCAGCAGTGATTGGAAGGGGGCTGGAGCCAAAAACATTCAGTACTTC
CDR3: CASSDWKGAGAKNIQYF

J: TRBJ2-1
V: TRBV15
D: TRBD2
size: once
DNA: TGTGCCACCAGCAGAGGCGGAAAAGCGGGGTCCGGATACAATGAGCAGTTCTTC
CDR3: CATSRGGKAGSGYNEQFF

J: TRBJ1-3
V: TRBV6-1
D: .
size: .
DNA: TGTGCCAGCAGTGACAGGGCCAGCTCTGGAAACACCATATATTTT
CDR3: CASSDRASSGNTIYF

J: TRBJ1-2
V: TRBV19
D: .
size: many
DNA: TGTGCCAGTAGTATAGTCCGCCAGGTGGACTATGGCTACACCTTC
CDR3: CASSIVRQVDYGYTF

J: TRBJ1-1
V: TRBV5-5
D: .
size: .
DNA: TGTGCCAGCAGCTTGGACAGCAGGGGCACTGAAGCTTTCTTT
CDR3: CASSLDSRGTEAFF

J: TRBJ1-2
V: TRBV5-1
D: TRBD1
size: .
DNA: TGCGCCAGCAGCACGGGGACAGGGGGCAACTATGGCTACACCTTC
CDR3: CASSTGTGGNYGYTF

J: TRBJ2-1
V: TRBV6-6
D: .
size: once
DNA: TGTGCCGTCGGAGGCTTTAACAATGAGCAGTTCTTC
CDR3: CAVGGFNNEQFF

J: TRBJ1-5
V: TRBV11-2
D: .
size: .
DNA: TGTGCCAGCAGCATTGACAGCCGTCAGCCCCAGCATTTT
CDR3: CASSIDSRQPQHF

J: TRBJ1-6
V: TRBV19
D: TRBD1
size: few
DNA: TGTGCCAGTGGGGACAGGAGTAATTCACCCCTCCACTTT
CDR3: CASGDRSNSPLHF

J: TRBJ2-3
V: TRBV5-1
D: .
size: .
DNA: TGCGCCAGCAAAATTAGGACACGCACTAGCACAGATACGCAGTATTTT
CDR3: CASKIRTRTSTDTQYF

J: TRBJ2-1
V: TRBV29-1
D: .
size: .
DNA: TGCAGCGTTAGTGGGGGTACTAGCAGCAATGAGCAGTTCTTC
CDR3: CSVSGGTSSNEQFF

J: TRBJ2-1
V: TRBV19
D: TRBD2
size: .
DNA: TGTGCCAGTACCCCTAGCGGAATACTAAACAATGAGCAGTTCTTC
CDR3: CASTPSGILNNEQFF

J: TRBJ1-3
V: TRBV7-9
D: TRBD1
size: .
DNA: TGTGCCAGCAGCCGAGGACAGGTTGGAAACACCATATATTTT
CDR3: CASSRGQVGNTIYF

J: TRBJ2-3
V: TRBV4-1
D: .
size: .
DNA: TGCGCCAGCAGCCAAGATAGTGGAGGGTTCAAGGCAGATACGCAGTATTTT
CDR3: CASSQDSGGFKADTQYF

J: TRBJ1-2
V: TRBV30
D: TRBD1
size: .
DNA: TGTGCCTGGAGCCTACCCCCAGGGGGCGCGGGTGGCTACACCTTC
CDR3: CAWSLPPGGAGGYTF

J: TRBJ1-2
V: TRBV18
D: TRBD1
size: .
DNA: TGTGCCAGCTCACCACCGGCCCAGGGGGCAGGTGGCTACACCTTC
CDR3: CASSPPAQGAGGYTF

J: TRBJ1-1
V: TRBV5-5
D: .
size: once
DNA: TGTGCCAGCAGCTTTTCTCCGGGGGGAAACACTGAAGCTTTCTTT
CDR3: CASSFSPGGNTEAFF

J: TRBJ2-5
V: TRBV14
D: TRBD2
size: once
DNA: TGTGCCAGCAGCCGGGCACTAGCGGGAGGCCTCGTTCAGTACTTC
CDR3: CASSRALAGGLVQYF

J: TRBJ1-1
V: TRBV5-1
D: .
size: .
DNA: TGCGCCAGCAGCTTGGGGGCGTCCACTGAAGCTTTCTTT
CDR3: CASSLGASTEAFF

J: TRBJ1-1
V: TRBV11-2
D: .
size: .
DNA: TGTGCCAGCAGCTTCCGACAGTTTCCCACTGAAGCTTTCTTT
CDR3: CASSFRQFPTEAFF

J: TRBJ2-7
V: TRBV5-5
D: TRBD1
size: few
DNA: TGTGCCAGCAGCTTACAGGGGGCGGTAAACGAGCAGTACTTC
CDR3: CASSLQGAVNEQYF

J: TRBJ1-1
V: TRBV10-2
D: .
size: .
DNA: TGCGCCACCATGTCCGGCTTGGTGCTCGACACGAACACTGAAGCTTTCTTT
CDR3: CATMSGLVLDTNTEAFF

J: TRBJ2-3
V: TRBV2
D: .
size: once
DNA: TGTGCCAGCACCGGACAGCGCACAGATACGCAGTATTTT
CDR3: CASTGQRTDTQYF

J: TRBJ2-5
V: TRBV5-1
D: .
size: .
DNA: TGCGCCAGCAGCTTGTTCAGGGGCGGGGGAGAGACCCAGTACTTC
CDR3: CASSLFRGGGETQYF

J: TRBJ1-3
V: TRBV15
D: .
size: .
DNA: TGTGCCACCAGCAGAGCTAAGGACAGTAGCTCTGGAAACACCATATATTTT
CDR3: CATSRAKDSSSGNTIYF

J: TRBJ1-2
V: TRBV27
D: .
size: .
DNA: TGTGCCAGCAGTTTCGAGGGCAACTATGGCTACACCTTC
CDR3: CASSFEGNYGYTF

J: TRBJ2-5
V: TRBV5-1
D: .
size: .
DNA: TGCGCCAGCAGCTTGGCCGGAGGGGCGCAAGGAGAGACCCAGTACTTC
CDR3: CASSLAGGAQGETQYF

J: TRBJ1-1
V: TRBV4-1
D: .
size: .
DNA: TGCGCCAGCATCGCTAACGGGGGCACTGAAGCTTTCTTT
CDR3: CASIANGGTEAFF

J: TRBJ1-2
V: TRBV2
D: .
size: .
DNA: TGTGCCAGCAGCCCTGACAGTAACTATGGCTACACCTTC
CDR3: CASSPDSNYGYTF

J: TRBJ2-3
V: TRBV27
D: TRBD2
size: medium-sized
DNA: TGTGCCAGCAGTGAGGGACTAGCGGGCCTCACAGATACGCAGTATTTT
CDR3: CASSEGLAGLTDTQYF

J: TRBJ2-5
V: TRBV7-6
D: .
size: .
DNA: TGTGCCAGCAGCTCTACCAAATGGGAGACCCAGTACTTC
CDR3: CASSSTKWETQYF

J: TRBJ1-2
V: TRBV30
D: TRBD1
size: few
DNA: TGTGCCTGGGAACAGGGGCACTATGGCTACACCTTC
CDR3: CAWEQGHYGYTF

J: TRBJ1-2
V: TRBV27
D: TRBD1
size: .
DNA: TGTGCCAGCAGGACAGGGGGTCGAGGCTACACCTTC
CDR3: CASRTGGRGYTF

J: TRBJ2-3
V: TRBV10-3
D: TRBD2
size: .
DNA: TGTGCCATCAGTGTCGGACTAGCGGACTACACAGATACGCAGTATTTT
CDR3: CAISVGLADYTDTQYF

J: TRBJ2-2
V: TRBV19
D: .
size: .
DNA: TGTGCCAGTAAGAGCTTGGGGCAGGACACCGGGGAGCTGTTTTTT
CDR3: CASKSLGQDTGELFF

J: TRBJ2-2
V: TRBV7-9
D: TRBD2
size: .
DNA: TGTGCCAGCAGGAGCGGGGAGAACACCGGGGAGCTGTTTTTT
CDR3: CASRSGENTGELFF

J: TRBJ1-2
V: TRBV6-4
D: .
size: .
DNA: TGTGCCAGCAGACCAGAGCGGGCTAACTATGGCTACACCTTC
CDR3: CASRPERANYGYTF

J: TRBJ2-7
V: TRBV11-2
D: .
size: .
DNA: TGTGCCAGCAGTCAGGGGGGAAGCTCCTACGAGCAGTACTTC
CDR3: CASSQGGSSYEQYF

J: TRBJ1-1
V: TRBV29-1
D: TRBD1
size: .
DNA: TGCAGCGTCCCGACAGGGTTGAACACTGAAGCTTTCTTT
CDR3: CSVPTGLNTEAFF

J: TRBJ1-1
V: TRBV5-1
D: TRBD1
size: .
DNA: TGCGCCAGCAGCCGGGACAGTTCTTTCACTGAAGCTTTCTTT
CDR3: CASSRDSSFTEAFF

J: TRBJ2-2
V: TRBV6-1
D: TRBD2
size: few
DNA: TGTGCCAGCATGTGGACTAGCGGTCTAGCCGGGGAGCTGTTTTTT
CDR3: CASMWTSGLAGELFF

J: TRBJ2-1
V: TRBV5-1
D: TRBD2
size: .
DNA: TGCGCCAGCAGCCTCGGGACTAGCCAATACAATGAGCAGTTCTTC
CDR3: CASSLGTSQYNEQFF

J: TRBJ2-7
V: TRBV7-9
D: .
size: .
DNA: TGTGCCAGCAGCCCCGGGTCCTACGAGCAGTACTTC
CDR3: CASSPGSYEQYF

J: TRBJ1-4
V: TRBV4-1
D: .
size: .
DNA: TGCGCCAGCAGCCAAGATCGTTTGGTCCGAGGTAATGAAAAACTGTTTTTT
CDR3: CASSQDRLVRGNEKLFF

J: TRBJ2-5
V: TRBV18
D: TRBD2
size: .
DNA: TGTGCCAGCTCACCCGAACTAGCGGGAGGCAAAGAGACCCAGTACTTC
CDR3: CASSPELAGGKETQYF

J: TRBJ1-2
V: TRBV11-2
D: .
size: .
DNA: TGTGCCAGCAGCCGAAGGGTGGCAGGGAACTATGGCTACACCTTC
CDR3: CASSRRVAGNYGYTF

J: TRBJ1-2
V: TRBV6-5
D: TRBD1
size: .
DNA: TGTGCCAGCGTGAGGGACAGGGGCTATGGCTACACCTTC
CDR3: CASVRDRGYGYTF

J: TRBJ2-2
V: TRBV9
D: .
size: .
DNA: TGTGCCAGCAGCACGCCGGCAGGGTCCGGGGAGCTGTTTTTT
CDR3: CASSTPAGSGELFF

J: TRBJ2-1
V: TRBV4-2
D: TRBD2
size: .
DNA: TGTGCCAGCAGCCTAGTAGGACTAGCGGGAGTTTATTACAATGAGCAGTTCTTC
CDR3: CASSLVGLAGVYYNEQFF

J: TRBJ1-2
V: TRBV9
D: .
size: .
DNA: TGTGCCAGCAGTAGACAGGAGAGGGCTAACTATGGCTACACCTTC
CDR3: CASSRQERANYGYTF

J: TRBJ1-6
V: TRBV14
D: .
size: .
DNA: TGTGCCAGCAGCCAAGATCGGGGAGGGTTTGACTCACCCCTCCACTTT
CDR3: CASSQDRGGFDSPLHF

J: TRBJ2-1
V: TRBV19
D: TRBD1
size: .
DNA: TGTGCCAGTAGTATAGGGGGACAGGGGATGTACAATGAGCAGTTCTTC
CDR3: CASSIGGQGMYNEQFF

J: TRBJ2-1
V: TRBV29-1
D: TRBD2
size: .
DNA: TGCAGCGTCCCCACTAGCGCTCGGTCCTACAATGAGCAGTTCTTC
CDR3: CSVPTSARSYNEQFF

J: TRBJ2-6
V: TRBV4-1
D: TRBD2
size: .
DNA: TGCGCCAGCAGCCCGACTAGCGGGGCCTCTGGGGCCAACGTCCTGACTTTC
CDR3: CASSPTSGASGANVLTF

J: TRBJ1-2
V: TRBV2
D: .
size: once
DNA: TGTGCCAGCAGTGAAAGTTTCTGGACACAGTCTAACTATGGCTACACCTTC
CDR3: CASSESFWTQSNYGYTF

J: TRBJ2-7
V: TRBV18
D: .
size: .
DNA: TGTGCCAGCTCACCACGGGACAAATCCTACGAGCAGTACTTC
CDR3: CASSPRDKSYEQYF

J: TRBJ2-1
V: TRBV11-3
D: TRBD2
size: .
DNA: TGTGCCAGCAGCTTAGCGGGAGGGAATGAGCAGTTCTTC
CDR3: CASSLAGGNEQFF

J: TRBJ1-5
V: TRBV18
D: TRBD1
size: .
DNA: TGTGCCAGCTCACCACCCCCCGACAGGGGCAATCAGCCCCAGCATTTT
CDR3: CASSPPPDRGNQPQHF

J: TRBJ2-6
V: TRBV5-6
D: .
size: few
DNA: TGTGCCAGCAGTAGACTCCAACCCGGGGCCAACGTCCTGACTTTC
CDR3: CASSRLQPGANVLTF